This T cell receptor (beta chain) was sequenced for a study of T cells in Graves' hyperthyroidism and ophthalmopathy. Study conclusions and caveats: Most clonotypes expanded in the thyroid (above 0.001) were also present in blood.

RNA transcripts were the template for amplifying TCR beta CDR3 regions. The HTBI primer set served for first-round RT-PCR of the TCR CDR3. TCRdb reanalysed the multiplex PCR reads using MiXCR and keeps one entry per CDR3 protein. The sample has around 500,000 distinct CDR3 sequences, about 20% seen once. Under 3 months was the duration of disease in ophthalmopathy patients, who also had a Clinical Activity Score of at least 3 and a NOSPECS grade of at least 4. Uncontrolled infections, other autoimmune diseases, pregnancy or lactation led to exclusion of patients. This clonotype was detected ten times or more. The antigen remains undetermined. V was cut by 3 bases and J by 0 bases, with 12 bases left in between. CDR3 size: 15 residues. Germline V gene data show CDR1 as SEHNR and CDR2 as FQNEAQ (reference sequence).

The sequencing input was blood. The V gene is TRBV7-9, the J gene TRBJ2-7; a weak D match, TRBD1 (6 bases). The receptor was derived from a woman in her 70s with Graves' ophthalmopathy. The CDR3 spells CASSLPGHSSYEQYF. In DNA form, the CDR3 reads TGTGCCAGCAGCTTGCCGGGACATAGCTCCTACGAGCAGTACTTC.